This TCR beta chain comes out of a study of T-cell memory formation after mild COVID-19. Broader study findings: A balance of CD4 and CD8 characterized clones contracting day 15 to 85, whereas later expanders leaned CD4+. Nothing showed for sure that second-wave clones peaking on day 37 were SARS-CoV-2 specific. Prior to infection, memory already included some responding clones, suggesting cross-reactive memory joined.

TCRdb used MiXCR to reprocess the 5' RACE reads, holding one entry per CDR3 protein. Of hundreds of thousands of distinct CDR3 sequences in the sample, roughly 18% were seen once. In its sample, this clonotype was seen many times. The antigen is not known. Sequenced: PBMCs or a T cell subset sorted from them (not recorded which). This sequence originates from an adult woman who had mild COVID-19 (a few samples of this study predate the infection). Cell type and time point are not known.

CDR3 residues: CASSPDRVPQGEQYF. The CDR3 DNA reads TGCGCCAGCAGCCCTGACAGGGTACCCCAAGGGGAGCAGTACTTC. The chain uses TRBV5-1 and TRBJ2-7, with 7 bases fitting TRBD1. The length of the CDR3 is 15 residues. Per germline, CDR1 SGHRS and CDR2 YFSETQ. J gave up 7 bases and V 4 bases, and 14 bases lay outside the gene matches.